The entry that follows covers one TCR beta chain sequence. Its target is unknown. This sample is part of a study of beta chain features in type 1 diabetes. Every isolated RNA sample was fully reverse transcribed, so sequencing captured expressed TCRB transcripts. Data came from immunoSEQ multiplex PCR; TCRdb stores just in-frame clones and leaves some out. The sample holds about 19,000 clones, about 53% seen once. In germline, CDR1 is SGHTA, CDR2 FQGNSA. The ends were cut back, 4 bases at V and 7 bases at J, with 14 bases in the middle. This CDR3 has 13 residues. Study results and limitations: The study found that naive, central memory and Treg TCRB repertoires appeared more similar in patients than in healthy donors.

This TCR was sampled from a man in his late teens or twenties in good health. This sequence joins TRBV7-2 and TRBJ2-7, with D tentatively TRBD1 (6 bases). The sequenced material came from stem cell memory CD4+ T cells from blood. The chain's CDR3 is CASSSTGSGEQYF. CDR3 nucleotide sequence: TGTGCCAGCAGCTCTACAGGGTCCGGGGAGCAGTACTTC. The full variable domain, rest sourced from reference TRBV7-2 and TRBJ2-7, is GAGVSQSPSNKVTEKGKDVELRCDPISGHTALYWYRQSLGQGLEFLIYFQGNSAPDKSGLPSDRFSAERTGGSVSTLTIQRTQQEDSAVYLCASSSTGSGEQYFGPGTRLTVT.